These T cell receptor beta chains were read from a single sample in a study of regulatory T cells in long-lasting Graves disease. MiXCR was run by TCRdb on the multiplex PCR reads, yielding one entry per CDR3 protein. Here the sample spans roughly 400,000 distinct CDR3 sequences, about 15% being singletons. The data also belong to a second study, concerning T cells in Graves' hyperthyroidism and ophthalmopathy.

Sample: peripheral blood mononuclear cells (PBMCs), taken at new diagnosis, from a patient treated with antithyroid drugs. These TCRs come from a middle-aged woman with Graves disease. The CDR3 runs from the conserved cysteine through the conserved F or W. D genes are given only for firm matches. A row's size may be missing; if present it is once, few, many or a size class.

d_call clone_size j_call v_call cdr3_aa cdr3_nt
. . TRBJ1-2 TRBV7-8 CASSPGTDVFGYTF TGTGCCAGCAGCCCAGGGACCGACGTCTTCGGCTACACCTTC
. many TRBJ2-2 TRBV27 CASSLWARVVGELFF TGTGCCAGCAGTTTATGGGCCAGGGTGGTCGGGGAGCTGTTTTTT
. many TRBJ2-3 TRBV18 CASSPYVTSTDTQYF TGTGCCAGCTCACCATACGTCACTAGCACAGATACGCAGTATTTT
. . TRBJ1-1 TRBV6-2/TRBV6-3 CASSHGTEAFF TGTGCCAGCAGCCACGGGACTGAAGCTTTCTTT
. . TRBJ2-4 TRBV19 CASSIASLGENIQYF TGTGCCAGTAGTATCGCCTCACTAGGAGAAAACATTCAGTACTTC
TRBD1 many TRBJ1-1 TRBV30 CAWSEGALTEAFF TGTGCCTGGAGTGAGGGGGCGCTCACTGAAGCTTTCTTT
. . TRBJ2-7 TRBV5-6 CASSSLGQLYEQYF TGTGCCAGCAGCTCCCTCGGGCAACTATACGAGCAGTACTTC
TRBD2 few TRBJ2-1 TRBV28 CASSREVGEQFF TGTGCCAGCAGCCGGGAGGTCGGTGAGCAGTTCTTC
. . TRBJ2-1 TRBV6-1 CASSHRQSREQFF TGTGCCAGCAGTCACAGACAGTCACGTGAGCAGTTCTTC
. . TRBJ2-3 TRBV5-5 CASSSVGILENTQYF TGTGCCAGCAGCTCCGTCGGGATTCTGGAGAATACGCAGTATTTT
. many TRBJ1-5 TRBV28 CASSLRGLQPQHF TGTGCCAGCAGTTTGCGGGGGCTTCAGCCCCAGCATTTT
. . TRBJ2-1 TRBV19 CASTLTNEQFF TGTGCCAGTACACTAACCAATGAGCAGTTCTTC
. . TRBJ2-5 TRBV12-3/TRBV12-4 CASSYRAGQETQYF TGTGCCAGCAGTTACCGGGCAGGACAAGAGACCCAGTACTTC
. many TRBJ2-7 TRBV5-6 CASSPGRSYEQYF TGTGCCAGCAGCCCGGGACGGTCCTACGAGCAGTACTTC
TRBD2 many TRBJ2-3 TRBV30 CAWGSGINTDTQYF TGTGCCTGGGGAAGCGGGATAAACACAGATACGCAGTATTTT
TRBD2 . TRBJ2-7 TRBV25-1 CASIKSGTSNEQYF TGTGCCAGCATCAAATCCGGGACTAGCAATGAGCAGTACTTC
. many TRBJ2-2 TRBV5-5 CASSFYPSGANTGELFF TGTGCCAGCAGCTTCTACCCTTCTGGGGCGAACACCGGGGAGCTGTTTTTT
. many TRBJ1-4 TRBV30 CAWRLPGFNEKLFF TGTGCCTGGAGACTACCCGGGTTTAATGAAAAACTGTTTTTT
TRBD1 . TRBJ1-4 TRBV24-1 CATSGLGTGGKVLGTTNEKLFF TGTGCCACCAGTGGCCTGGGGACAGGGGGTAAAGTGTTGGGGACAACTAATGAAAAACTGTTTTTT
TRBD2 many TRBJ2-2 TRBV6-1 CASGGDTGELFF TGTGCCAGCGGGGGGGACACCGGGGAGCTGTTTTTT
. many TRBJ1-5 TRBV28 CASLGVHQPQHF TGTGCCAGTCTAGGAGTCCATCAGCCCCAGCATTTT
. many TRBJ2-7 TRBV15 CATSRDTSGAYEQYF TGTGCCACCAGCAGAGATACCTCAGGGGCCTACGAGCAGTACTTC
. many TRBJ1-5 TRBV12-3/TRBV12-4 CASSRGNQPQHF TGTGCCAGCAGCCGGGGGAATCAGCCCCAGCATTTT
. few TRBJ2-2 TRBV10-3 CAISEQGRETGELFF TGTGCCATCAGTGAGCAAGGAAGGGAGACCGGGGAGCTGTTTTTT
. many TRBJ1-4 TRBV14 CASSHDSPGLFF TGTGCCAGCAGCCACGACAGCCCAGGACTGTTTTTT